This T cell receptor beta chain was found in a study of spatial heterogeneity in lung cancer. About the research overall: The donors, around 71 patients with untreated early-stage non-small cell lung cancer, provided the samples. Raw sequencing reads included, on average, more than ten appearances of each unique TCR and UMI combination.

This clonotype was counted at least ten times. Carried by each TCR cDNA molecule was a unique molecular identifier. MiXCR was run by TCRdb on the 5' RACE reads, yielding one entry per CDR3 protein. The table has roughly 120,000 distinct CDR3 sequences, 11% seen once. Time point described: blood at routine non-recurrence follow-up after resection. Tumor, nontumor lung or frozen PBMC supplied whole RNA, sequenced without sorting. CDR3 length: 15 amino acids. The V segment lost 2 bases and the J segment 3 bases; nucleotides outside the gene matches: 4. Per the germline V gene, CDR1 is LGHNA and CDR2 is YNFKEQ.

V is TRBV4-2 and J is TRBJ2-7; the match to TRBD1 covers 10 bases. Sequenced material: PBMCs, taken at follow-up. The receptor's source is a female donor with early-stage non-small cell lung cancer. The CDR3 reads CASSQRGQGIYEQYF. CDR3 nucleotide sequence: TGTGCCAGCAGCCAAAGGGGACAGGGGATCTACGAGCAGTACTTC.